This passage covers 21 T cell receptor beta chains from one sample sequenced in a study of radiation and T cells in renal cell carcinoma. As to time point: baseline pretreatment blood. Treatment: 15 Gy SBRT to primary tumor, nephrectomy 4 weeks later. This table comes from immunoSEQ multiplex PCR, and its TCRdb copy is limited to in-frame clones, with some not included. In the table there are 130,000 to 150,000 clones, roughly 84% of which are singletons. Material: blood, obtained from a patient whose treatment included radiotherapy and nephrectomy. These receptors all stem from a woman aged 45-59 years with renal cell carcinoma.

This clone was counted only a few times. V is TRBV20-1 and J is TRBJ1-1; D is ambiguous. The V and J ends lost 6 bases and 7 bases respectively, with 12 bases between them. In germline, CDR1 is DFQATT, CDR2 SNEGSKA (reference sequence). The CDR3 has 11 residues. CDR3 nucleotides: TGCAGTGCCATTAGAACCCTTGAAGCTTTCTTT. As protein: CSAIRTLEAFF.

V and J are TRBV7-2 and TRBJ1-2; no firm D call. CDR1 SGHTA and CDR2 FQGNSA come from the germline V gene. The CDR3 spans 15 residues. With 1 base removed from V and 2 bases from J, the gap between germline ends came to 11 bases. The CDR3 sequence: CASSLGLRENYGYTF. The CDR3 DNA reads as TGTGCCAGCAGCTTAGGCCTAAGGGAGAACTATGGCTACACCTTC.

V is TRBV6-5 and J is TRBJ1-1; the match to TRBD1 covers 8 bases. This CDR3 is 15 amino acids long. The germline V gene encodes CDR1 MNHEY and CDR2 SVGAGI. Trimming removed 2 bases from V and 7 bases from J; junction bases left unmatched: 9. The CDR3 DNA is TGTGCCAGCAGTTACGCCGCAGGGGGCTTTAGTGAAGCTTTCTTT. Translating gives CASSYAAGGFSEAFF.

The V call is TRBV7-3, the J call TRBJ1-1; D ambiguous. The CDR3 extends over 13 amino acids. The ends were cut back, 4 bases at V and 10 bases at J, with 16 bases in the middle. Germline CDR1 is SGHTA and CDR2 is FQGTGA. The CDR3 loop reads CASSSTLGRAAFF. For the CDR3, the DNA is TGTGCCAGCAGCTCCACCTTGGGCCGCGCAGCTTTCTTT.

J is TRBJ2-1 and V is TRBV6-5, with TRBD1 matching over 9 bases. This CDR3 spans 16 amino acids. CDR1 is MNHEY and CDR2 is SVGAGI in the germline V gene. The V gene end was trimmed by 4 bases and the J gene end by 7 bases; junction bases not matched to a gene: 11. DNA for the CDR3: TGTGCCAGCAGTTCACTTGGAACAGGGGGCCAAAATGAGCAGTTCTTC. Protein sequence: CASSSLGTGGQNEQFF.

The V call is TRBV5-4, the J call TRBJ2-3, with D perhaps TRBD2 (5 bases). CDR1 and CDR2 from the germline V gene are SGHNT and YYREEE (reference sequence). Trimming left V 0 bases short and J 5 bases short, with 10 bases between. This CDR3 contains 14 residues. This chain's CDR3 is CASSLAGIQDTQYF. CDR3 nucleotide sequence: TGTGCCAGCAGCTTGGCCGGGATTCAAGATACGCAGTATTTT. Combining the CDR3 with reference TRBV5-4 and TRBJ2-3 gives the whole variable domain ETGVTQSPTHLIKTRGQQVTLRCSSQSGHNTVSWYQQALGQGPQFIFQYYREEENGRGNFPPRFSGLQFPNYSSELNVNALELDDSALYLCASSLAGIQDTQYFGPGTRLTVL.

This chain connects TRBV4-1 to TRBJ2-2; 8 bases align to TRBD1. This CDR3 has 15 residues. The germline CDR1 and CDR2 sequences are MGHRA and YSYEKL. V lost 4 bases, J lost 4 bases, and 5 bases stayed unmatched. This CDR3 reads CASSPGQGSTGELFF. CDR3 nucleotide sequence: TGCGCCAGCAGCCCTGGACAGGGTAGCACCGGGGAGCTGTTTTTT.

This clone was observed a few times. The genes are TRBV7-3 and TRBJ1-6, with 7 nucleotides matching TRBD1. The CDR3 covers 15 residues. V dropped 5 bases and J dropped 6; count of bases not matched to a gene: 7. Per germline, CDR1 SGHTA and CDR2 FQGTGA. Here the CDR3 reads CASSARGAGNSPLHF. The CDR3 nucleotides read TGTGCCAGCAGCGCCAGGGGGGCGGGTAATTCACCCCTCCACTTT. Variable domain in full (rest from reference TRBV7-3 and TRBJ1-6): GAGVSQTPSNKVTEKGKYVELRCDPISGHTALYWYRQSLGQGPEFLIYFQGTGAADDSGLPNDRFFAVRPEGSVSTLKIQRTERGDSAVYLCASSARGAGNSPLHFGNGTRLTVT.

Notes on this clone: This sample also contains other DNA sequences that code for the same CDR3. The chain has TRBV18 and TRBJ2-5; no clear D. This CDR3 is built from 11 residues. With 1 base removed from V and 3 bases from J, the gap between germline ends came to 0 bases. Per germline, CDR1 KGHSH and CDR2 LQKENI. The CDR3 DNA follows: TGTGCCAGCTCACCACAAGAGACCCAGTACTTC. Protein product: CASSPQETQYF. The full variable domain, completed using reference TRBV18 and TRBJ2-5, is NAGVMQNPRHLVRRRGQEARLRCSPMKGHSHVYWYRQLPEEGLKFMVYLQKENIIDESGMPKERFSAEFPKEGPSILRIQQVVRGDSAAYFCASSPQETQYFGPGTRLLVL.

This chain joins TRBV7-9 and TRBJ2-5; 9 bases align to TRBD1. Germline V gene sequence: CDR1 SEHNR, CDR2 FQNEAQ (reference sequence). After removal of 5 bases from V and 5 bases from J, the junction contained 6 bases not matched to a gene. The CDR3 consists of 14 residues. CDR3 residues: CASSVDRGSETQYF. The CDR3 DNA reads TGTGCCAGCAGCGTGGACAGGGGTTCGGAGACCCAGTACTTC.

V is TRBV11-1 and J is TRBJ1-5, with D perhaps matching TRBD1 (6 bases). V was clipped by 6 bases and J by 4 bases, with 22 bases between them. This CDR3 contains 17 residues. The germline gives CDR1 SGHAT, CDR2 FQDESV (reference sequence). This CDR3 reads CASSYRTPGTRNQPQHF. CDR3 bases: TGTGCCAGCAGTTACCGCACCCCCGGGACAAGGAATCAGCCCCAGCATTTT.

V and J are TRBV7-9 and TRBJ2-3; D is perhaps TRBD1 or TRBD2 (5 bases each). The CDR3 runs 15 residues. Trimming removed 3 bases at V and 6 bases at J, with 16 bases between. Germline V gene sequence: CDR1 SEHNR, CDR2 FQNEAQ (reference sequence). The CDR3 here is CASSLWGIEGDTQYF. CDR3 coding DNA: TGTGCCAGCAGCTTGTGGGGGATCGAGGGTGATACGCAGTATTTT. Supplemented by reference TRBV7-9 and TRBJ2-3, the full variable domain reads DTGVSQNPRHKITKRGQNVTFRCDPISEHNRLYWYRQTLGQGPEFLTYFQNEAQLEKSRLLSDRFSAERPKGSFSTLEIQRTEQGDSAMYLCASSLWGIEGDTQYFGPGTRLTVL.

The gene calls are TRBV15 and TRBJ1-4, with a weak D call TRBD1 (5 bases). The CDR3 contains 14 residues. Between the trimmed V and J ends, which lost 5 bases and 16 bases, there was a span of 23 bases. CDR1 LNHNV and CDR2 YYDKDF come from the germline V gene (reference sequence). The CDR3 nucleotides are TGTGCCACCAGCCGCACCGACCGGGGGTCCCGGTCGTTTTTT. This translates into CATSRTDRGSRSFF.

The V call is TRBV9, the J call TRBJ1-4; TRBD1 agrees at 9 bases. The CDR3 spans 16 residues. Germline-derived CDR1 and CDR2 are SGDLS and YYNGEE. The V and J ends lost 3 bases and 5 bases, in that order; junction bases with no gene match: 8. The CDR3 DNA sequence: TGTGCCAGCAGCGGTGCCGGGACAGGGAAGAATGAAAAACTGTTTTTT. Amino acid sequence: CASSGAGTGKNEKLFF.

The genes are TRBV2 and TRBJ2-1, with 9 bases lining up with TRBD1. V trimming: 10 bases; J trimming: 4 bases; junction bases outside the gene matches: 5. CDR1 and CDR2 from the germline V gene are SNHLY and FYNNEI. The CDR3 consists of 13 residues. This CDR3 reads CATRDRAYNEQFF. As DNA, the CDR3 is TGTGCCACCAGGGACAGGGCGTACAATGAGCAGTTCTTC. The entire variable domain, with the rest obtained from reference TRBV2 and TRBJ2-1, is as follows: EPEVTQTPSHQVTQMGQEVILRCVPISNHLYFYWYRQILGQKVEFLVSFYNNEISEKSEIFDDQFSVERPDGSNFTLKIRSTKLEDSAMYFCATRDRAYNEQFFGPGTRLTVL.

This clone came up many times. This sequence joins TRBV7-9 and TRBJ2-4; D is possibly TRBD1 or TRBD2 (5 bases each). Between the trimmed V and J ends, which lost 5 bases and 6 bases, there was a span of 17 bases. The CDR3 is 15 amino acids. In germline, CDR1 is SEHNR, CDR2 FQNEAQ (reference sequence). In DNA form, the CDR3 reads TGTGCCAGCAGCATGCCCGGGACCCTTGGAAACATTCAGTACTTC. Translating it yields CASSMPGTLGNIQYF.

This clone was counted a few times. The chain joins TRBV5-1 to TRBJ2-1; the D gene is possibly TRBD1 (5 bases). The germline V gene has CDR1 SGHRS and CDR2 YFSETQ. V gave up 0 bases and J gave up 0 bases, with 7 bases separating them. CDR3 size: 15 residues. CDR3 loop: CASSLAGLSYNEQFF. CDR3 nucleotides: TGCGCCAGCAGCTTGGCAGGGCTCTCCTACAATGAGCAGTTCTTC.

The rearrangement uses TRBV5-8 and TRBJ1-2; 7 nucleotides agree with TRBD1. The CDR3 spans 12 residues. Germline CDR1 SGHTS, CDR2 YDEGEE. Trimming cost V 6 bases and J 5 bases; bases outside gene matches: 4. The DNA of the CDR3 is TGTGCCAGCACTCCCAGGGGGTATGGCTACACCTTC. Its translation: CASTPRGYGYTF.

V and J are TRBV6-6 and TRBJ2-3, with a possible D match to TRBD2 (7 bases). The CDR3 loop spans 15 amino acids. The germline gives CDR1 MNHNY, CDR2 SVGAGI (reference sequence). V dropped 6 bases and J dropped 2 bases, with 15 bases sitting between them. The CDR3 DNA is TGTGCCAGCAGAACTTCCGGGGGGCACACAGATACGCAGTATTTT. It yields the protein CASRTSGGHTDTQYF.

The chain is built from TRBV18 and TRBJ1-1; 8 nucleotides line up with TRBD1. Trimming cost V 6 bases and J 3 bases; bases outside gene matches: 9. Germline assignment: CDR1 KGHSH and CDR2 LQKENI. This CDR3 contains 15 residues. The CDR3 protein is CASSHPGGAYTEAFF. The CDR3 bases are TGTGCCAGCTCTCATCCAGGGGGCGCGTACACTGAAGCTTTCTTT.

The rearrangement joins TRBV18 to TRBJ1-6, with D maybe TRBD1 (6 bases). Germline V gives CDR1 KGHSH, CDR2 LQKENI. Trimming removed 4 bases at V and 3 bases at J, with 13 bases between. The CDR3 loop spans 16 amino acids. The CDR3 nucleotides read TGTGCCAGCTCACTAACTCTGGACAGCTATAATTCACCCCTCCACTTT. As protein: CASSLTLDSYNSPLHF.